These 19 T cell receptor beta chains were all obtained from the same sample, sequenced in a study of cytomegalovirus exposure and HLA in healthy donors. PCR employed 60 Vbeta and 13 Jbeta primers. Clones were sequenced by immunoSEQ multiplex PCR, and TCRdb holds only the in-frame ones, with some missing. Of about 57,000 clones listed, roughly 84% were seen once; the top ten hold 4.3%. Sequencing was performed on PBMCs. The receptors were sampled from a man aged 25 to 40 in good health and CMV-seronegative.

The chain uses TRBV5-6 and TRBJ1-5; TRBD1 agrees at 8 bases. This CDR3 comprises 16 residues. J was trimmed by 3 bases and V by 4 bases; bases with no gene match: 9. In germline, CDR1 is SGHDT, CDR2 YYEEEE. The CDR3 sequence is CASSIRQGRFNQPQHF. The CDR3 DNA is TGTGCCAGCAGCATTCGACAGGGGCGATTCAATCAGCCCCAGCATTTT.

V usage is TRBV29-1 and J usage is TRBJ2-1; the match to TRBD1 covers 7 bases. This CDR3 spans 16 amino acids. J was trimmed by 3 bases and V by 6 bases; bases with no gene match: 14. Germline V gives CDR1 SQVTM, CDR2 ANQGSEA. The CDR3 sequence: CSVKGELDRDYNEQFF. CDR3 DNA sequence: TGCAGCGTGAAGGGGGAGCTAGACAGGGACTACAATGAGCAGTTCTTC.

V is TRBV10-3 and J is TRBJ1-1; TRBD1 matches 11 bases. The CDR3 covers 14 residues. Germline V gives CDR1 ENHRY, CDR2 SYGVKD. The V segment lost 11 bases and the J segment 3 bases; nucleotides outside the gene matches: 8. The CDR3 loop is CAARTGGDHTEAFF. As DNA, the CDR3 is TGTGCCGCCCGGACAGGGGGCGATCACACTGAAGCTTTCTTT.

The chain has TRBV5-4 and TRBJ2-4; TRBD1 agrees at 10 bases. V shed 4 bases, J shed 6 bases, and the junction held 4 bases outside the gene matches. The germline V gene has CDR1 SGHNT and CDR2 YYREEE (reference sequence). This CDR3 has 14 residues. CDR3 DNA: TGTGCCAGCAGCGGCGGGACAGGGGTAAACATTCAGTACTTC. Encoded protein: CASSGGTGVNIQYF.

The chain links TRBV7-8 to TRBJ2-3, with a possible D match to TRBD2 (6 bases). The V end was cut by 4 bases, the J end by 4 bases, with 21 bases between. This CDR3 region has 17 residues. The germline V gene has CDR1 SGHVS and CDR2 FQNEAQ. CDR3 protein: CASSWTVSRESPDTQYF. CDR3 nucleotides: TGTGCCAGCAGCTGGACCGTGAGCCGGGAGTCCCCAGATACGCAGTATTTT.

The rearrangement uses TRBV9 and TRBJ1-4; tentatively, D is TRBD1 (5 bases). CDR1 is SGDLS, CDR2 YYNGEE, per germline. Trimming took 0 bases from V and 0 from J, leaving 12 bases between them. The CDR3 loop spans 17 amino acids. The CDR3 is CASSVDSGGATNEKLFF. CDR3 coding DNA: TGTGCCAGCAGCGTAGATTCTGGGGGGGCAACTAATGAAAAACTGTTTTTT.

The V gene is TRBV9, the J gene TRBJ2-5; D remains unclear. CDR3 length equals 13 residues. CDR1 is SGDLS, CDR2 YYNGEE, per germline. The ends were cut back, 0 bases at V and 2 bases at J, with 5 bases in the middle. The CDR3: CASSVAQQETQYF. The CDR3 nucleotides are TGTGCCAGCAGCGTAGCACAGCAAGAGACCCAGTACTTC.

The chain employs TRBV30 and TRBJ2-1, with D possibly being TRBD2 (5 bases). V dropped 1 base and J dropped 6 bases, with 10 bases sitting between them. CDR1 and CDR2 from the germline V gene are GTSNPN and SVGIG (reference sequence). CDR3 length: 13 residues. The CDR3 DNA follows: TGTGCCTGGAGTGGGCGGGCCCTCAATGAGCAGTTCTTC. Translation gives CAWSGRALNEQFF.

The chain has TRBV5-1 and TRBJ1-4; D unclear. Trimming shortened V by 0 bases and J by 4 bases, and 7 bases separated the two germline ends. Germline-derived CDR1 and CDR2 are SGHRS and YFSETQ. The CDR3 is 14 amino acids. CDR3 DNA: TGCGCCAGCAGCTTGGACAGCCGTAATGAAAAACTGTTTTTT. Its translation: CASSLDSRNEKLFF.

The chain carries TRBV6-1 and TRBJ2-1; 9 positions match TRBD1. Germline V CDR1 and CDR2: MNHNS, SASEGT. J lost 6 bases, V lost 8 bases, and 5 bases had no gene match. The CDR3 runs to 13 residues. The CDR3 region has the DNA TGTGCCAGCTACGGACAGGGGCCCAATGAGCAGTTCTTC. Amino acid sequence: CASYGQGPNEQFF.

This chain uses TRBV7-3 with TRBJ2-5; D perhaps matches TRBD2 (6 bases). The V and J ends lost 6 bases and 7 bases respectively, with 9 bases between them. This CDR3 has 11 amino acids. CDR1 is SGHTA and CDR2 is FQGTGA in the germline V gene. In DNA, the CDR3 is TGTGCCAGCAGTTCCGGGGGGACCCAGTACTTC. This sequence encodes CASSSGGTQYF.

The chain carries TRBV23-1 and TRBJ1-6; D perhaps matches TRBD1 (6 bases). TRBV23-1 carries the ORF label, with uncertain function. This CDR3 has 18 amino acids. V lost 2 bases to trimming and J lost 1 base, with 15 bases between them. CDR3 sequence (DNA): TGCGCCAGCAGTCAACCCTTTGGACAGCCATCCTATAATTCACCCCTCCACTTT. Translating it yields CASSQPFGQPSYNSPLHF.

The chain employs TRBV4-3 and TRBJ2-1, with 14 bases fitting TRBD2. Germline CDR1 reads LGHNA; CDR2 reads YSLEER. The CDR3 is 16 amino acids. V shed 3 bases and J 6 bases; nucleotides not matched to a gene: 4. The CDR3 DNA reads as TGCGCCAGCAGCCATACGACTAGCGGGAGGGTCAATGAGCAGTTCTTC. It encodes CASSHTTSGRVNEQFF.

The rearrangement joins TRBV6-5 to TRBJ2-4; no clear D. The CDR3 is 14 amino acids. The germline V and J ends were trimmed by 4 bases and 3 bases, with 10 bases remaining between them. Germline values: CDR1 MNHEY, CDR2 SVGAGI. CDR3 loop: CASSSGFGKNIQYF. The DNA of the CDR3 is TGTGCCAGCAGTTCAGGTTTCGGCAAAAACATTCAGTACTTC.

In its sample, this clone was seen a few times. The V gene is TRBV6-6, the J gene TRBJ1-1; 7 bases are a match to TRBD1. The CDR3 runs to 16 residues. Germline values: CDR1 MNHNY, CDR2 SVGAGI (reference sequence). Unmatched junction bases numbered 9, after V lost 2 bases and J lost 3 bases. The CDR3 bases are TGTGCCAGCAGTTACGGTACAGGGGTTCATGACACTGAAGCTTTCTTT. This encodes CASSYGTGVHDTEAFF.

This clone was seen a handful of times. The chain uses TRBV6-1 and TRBJ1-2; D is perhaps TRBD1 (6 bases). With 2 bases removed from V and 4 bases from J, the gap between germline ends came to 14 bases. The CDR3 runs 15 residues. Germline values: CDR1 MNHNS, CDR2 SASEGT. CDR3 bases: TGTGCCAGCAGTGAAAGGGGGAGGGTACTCTATGGCTACACCTTC. It codes for CASSERGRVLYGYTF.

The chain recombines TRBV14 with TRBJ1-2, with D unclear. The CDR3 sequence is 14 residues long. V gave up 0 bases and J gave up 3 bases, with 8 bases separating them. Germline-derived CDR1 and CDR2 are SGHDN and FVKESK. For the CDR3, the DNA is TGTGCCAGCAGCCAAGAACCCGGGGACTATGGCTACACCTTC. Protein product: CASSQEPGDYGYTF.

The rearrangement links TRBV5-4 to TRBJ2-1, with a tentative D call TRBD2 (6 bases). The V end was cut by 0 bases, the J end by 14 bases, with 15 bases between. The CDR3 is 13 residues long. Germline V lookup: CDR1 SGHNT, CDR2 YYREEE (reference sequence). CDR3: CASSLGGEEREFF. DNA for the CDR3: TGTGCCAGCAGCTTGGGGGGGGAGGAGAGGGAGTTCTTC.

The chain recombines TRBV29-1 with TRBJ2-1, with a weak D call TRBD2 (7 bases). Germline assignment: CDR1 SQVTM and CDR2 ANQGSEA. The germline V and J ends were trimmed by 2 bases and 10 bases, with 12 bases remaining between them. This CDR3 spans 12 amino acids. CDR3 nucleotide sequence: TGCAGCGTTGAAAGGGGGGGAAAAGAGCAGTTCTTC. This sequence encodes CSVERGGKEQFF.